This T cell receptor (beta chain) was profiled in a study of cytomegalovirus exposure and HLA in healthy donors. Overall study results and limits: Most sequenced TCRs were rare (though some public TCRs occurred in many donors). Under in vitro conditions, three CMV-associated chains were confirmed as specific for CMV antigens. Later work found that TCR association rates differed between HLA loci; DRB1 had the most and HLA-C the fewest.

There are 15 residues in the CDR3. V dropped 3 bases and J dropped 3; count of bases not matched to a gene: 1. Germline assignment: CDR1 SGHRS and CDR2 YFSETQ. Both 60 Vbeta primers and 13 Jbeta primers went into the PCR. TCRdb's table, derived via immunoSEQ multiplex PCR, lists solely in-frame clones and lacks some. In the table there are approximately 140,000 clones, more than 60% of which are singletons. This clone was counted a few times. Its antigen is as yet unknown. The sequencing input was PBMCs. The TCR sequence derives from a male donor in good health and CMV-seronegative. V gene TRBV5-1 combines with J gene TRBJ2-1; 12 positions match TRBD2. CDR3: CASSWTSGDYNEQFF. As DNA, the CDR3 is TGCGCCAGCAGCTGGACTAGCGGGGACTACAATGAGCAGTTCTTC.